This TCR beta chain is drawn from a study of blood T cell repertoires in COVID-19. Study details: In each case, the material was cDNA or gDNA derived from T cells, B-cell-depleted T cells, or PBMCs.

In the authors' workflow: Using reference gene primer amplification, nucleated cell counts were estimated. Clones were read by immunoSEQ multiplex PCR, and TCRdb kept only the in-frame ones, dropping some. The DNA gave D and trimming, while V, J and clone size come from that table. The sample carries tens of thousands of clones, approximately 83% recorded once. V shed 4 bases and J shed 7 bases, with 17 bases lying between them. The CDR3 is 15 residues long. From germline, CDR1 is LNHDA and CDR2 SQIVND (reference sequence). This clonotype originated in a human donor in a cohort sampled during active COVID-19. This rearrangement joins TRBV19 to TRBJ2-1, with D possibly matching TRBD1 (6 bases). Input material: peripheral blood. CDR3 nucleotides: TGTGCCAGTAGTAATTACAGGGCCCAAGGGAATGAGCAGTTCTTC. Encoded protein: CASSNYRAQGNEQFF.